This section outlines one T cell receptor (beta chain) sequence together with its context. Clones were sequenced by immunoSEQ multiplex PCR, and TCRdb holds only the in-frame ones, with some missing. The table records 2 million to 2.5 million clones, approximately 93% of them present only once. This record comes from a study of shared clonotypes between healthy human individuals. In the study overall: Per donor, three plates held CD4 naive cells, three held CD4 memory, two held CD8 naive and one held CD8 memory.

The V gene end was trimmed by 6 bases and the J gene end by 0 bases; junction bases not matched to a gene: 4. This CDR3 comprises 14 residues. Germline V gene lookup returns CDR1 MNHNS and CDR2 SASEGT. The TCR was taken from a man aged 18 to 30 in good health. Some clones in this sample may be carry-over from other donors' samples. Sequencing was carried out using naive CD4+ T cells from PBMCs. The subset denotes: CD45RA+ positively selected. The chain employs TRBV6-1 and TRBJ2-7; 8 bases align to TRBD1. The DNA of the CDR3 is TGTGCCAGCAGGAATACAGGGGGCTCCTACGAGCAGTACTTC. Protein: CASRNTGGSYEQYF.